These 31 T cell receptor beta chains were sequenced from one sample in a study of blood T cell repertoires in COVID-19. Only in-frame clones appear in the TCRdb table, and some are missing; sequencing was by immunoSEQ multiplex PCR. The repertoire holds about 200,000 clones, with approximately 91% as singletons. Sequencing input: peripheral blood. Source of these receptors: a man over 45 with COVID-19, enrolled during active disease.

The CDR3 loop is CASSFPTHHSYEQYF. The CDR3 coding sequence is TGTGCCAGCAGCTTCCCGACACACCACTCCTACGAGCAGTACTTC. V and J are TRBV5-6 and TRBJ2-7, with D uncertain. The ends were cut back, 2 bases at V and 0 bases at J, with 12 bases in the middle. This CDR3 spans 15 amino acids. CDR1 and CDR2 (germline): SGHDT, YYEEEE.

The rearrangement links TRBV5-4 to TRBJ2-7, with unresolved D. Trimming took off 2 bases at V and 0 bases at J, with 6 bases between the two ends. The CDR3 extends over 13 amino acids. The germline CDR1 and CDR2 sequences are SGHNT and YYREEE (reference sequence). This chain's CDR3 is CASSLQISYEQYF. CDR3 sequence (DNA): TGTGCCAGCAGCTTACAGATCTCCTACGAGCAGTACTTC.

The rearrangement uses TRBV27 and TRBJ2-1, with 8 bases aligning to TRBD2. The junction had 12 bases not matched to a gene; V was cut back by 5 bases and J by 12 bases. The CDR3 sequence is 14 residues long. CDR1 and CDR2 from the germline V gene are MNHEY and SMNVEV (reference sequence). CDR3 sequence: CASSPGLVGRGQFF. DNA for the CDR3: TGTGCCAGCAGTCCGGGACTAGTCGGGCGTGGGCAGTTCTTC.

V gene TRBV7-9 combines with J gene TRBJ1-2; no clear D gene. The CDR3 is 16 residues long. Trimming removed 1 base from V and 2 bases from J, with 14 bases in between. From germline, CDR1 is SEHNR and CDR2 FQNEAQ (reference sequence). The CDR3 is CASSLGVTQINYGYTF. The CDR3 nucleotides read TGTGCCAGCAGCTTAGGAGTCACGCAAATCAACTATGGCTACACCTTC. Using reference TRBV7-9 and TRBJ1-2 for the parts outside the CDR3, the full variable domain is DTGVSQNPRHKITKRGQNVTFRCDPISEHNRLYWYRQTLGQGPEFLTYFQNEAQLEKSRLLSDRFSAERPKGSFSTLEIQRTEQGDSAMYLCASSLGVTQINYGYTFGSGTRLTVV.

The chain employs TRBV28 and TRBJ1-4; tentative D call: TRBD1 (6 bases). There are 14 residues in the CDR3. V was cut by 3 bases and J by 5 bases, with 10 bases left in between. Germline V gene data show CDR1 as MDHEN and CDR2 as SYDVKM. CDR3 nucleotides: TGTGCCAGCAGTTTTATAGGGGGAAATGAAAAACTGTTTTTT. Translating gives CASSFIGGNEKLFF.

The V gene is TRBV28, the J gene TRBJ2-2, with 7 bases aligning to TRBD1. The CDR3 loop spans 15 amino acids. CDR1 is MDHEN, CDR2 SYDVKM, per germline. V lost 4 bases to trimming and J lost 6 bases; unmatched junction nucleotides: 8. CDR3 amino acids: CASSYRDRAPGELFF. CDR3 nucleotide sequence: TGTGCCAGCAGTTACCGGGACAGAGCCCCCGGGGAGCTGTTTTTT. Based on the CDR3 plus reference TRBV28 and TRBJ2-2, the full variable domain is DVKVTQSSRYLVKRTGEKVFLECVQDMDHENMFWYRQDPGLGLRLIYFSYDVKMKEKGDIPEGYSVSREKKERFSLILESASTNQTSMYLCASSYRDRAPGELFFGEGSRLTVL.

The rearrangement uses TRBV5-1 and TRBJ1-5, with D unclear. Germline V lookup: CDR1 SGHRS, CDR2 YFSETQ. V was pared by 0 bases and J by 2 bases, with 6 bases between. This CDR3 region has 14 residues. The CDR3 region is CASSLVGGNQPQHF. DNA for the CDR3: TGCGCCAGCAGCTTGGTGGGAGGCAATCAGCCCCAGCATTTT.

The gene calls are TRBV28 and TRBJ1-5, with D maybe TRBD1 (6 bases). CDR1 is MDHEN and CDR2 is SYDVKM in the germline V gene. V lost 4 bases, J lost 4 bases, and 11 bases lay in between. The length of the CDR3 is 14 residues. In nucleotides, the CDR3 is TGTGCCAGCAGTTGGGGGACACGGAATCAGCCCCAGCATTTT. Encoded protein: CASSWGTRNQPQHF.

V gene TRBV7-8 combines with J gene TRBJ2-1, with 7 bases fitting TRBD2. Germline V lookup: CDR1 SGHVS, CDR2 FQNEAQ. CDR3 length: 16 amino acids. Losses at the gene ends were 0 bases for V and 3 bases for J; bases not matched to a gene: 5. The CDR3 is CASSLARLAVYNEQFF. CDR3 nucleotide sequence: TGTGCCAGCAGCTTAGCGCGGCTAGCGGTCTACAATGAGCAGTTCTTC. Together with reference TRBV7-8 and TRBJ2-1, the CDR3 gives the full variable domain: GAGVSQSPRYKVAKRGQDVALRCDPISGHVSLFWYQQALGQGPEFLTYFQNEAQLDKSGLPSDRFFAERPEGSVSTLKIQRTQQEDSAVYLCASSLARLAVYNEQFFGPGTRLTVL.

This chain connects TRBV21-1 to TRBJ1-1; the table gives TRBD1 as D, unverified against the DNA. TRBV21-1 is reported as a pseudogene. CDR3 size: 18 residues. CDR3 coding DNA: TGTGCCAGCAGCAAAGGGCCGGACAGGGATGAGGTGAACACTGAAGCTTTCTTT. Translating gives CASSKGPDRDEVNTEAFF.

The chain recombines TRBV5-1 with TRBJ2-1; TRBD2 agrees at 7 bases. The germline CDR1 and CDR2 sequences are SGHRS and YFSETQ. The junction had 8 bases not matched to a gene; V was cut back by 3 bases and J by 8 bases. CDR3 size: 14 residues. CDR3 protein: CASSYAGVIDEQFF. CDR3 nucleotides: TGCGCCAGCAGCTACGCGGGAGTGATCGATGAGCAGTTCTTC.

This clone came up once. The chain recombines TRBV27 with TRBJ2-1, with D perhaps matching TRBD2 (6 bases). V gave up 7 bases and J gave up 4 bases, with 20 bases separating them. Germline V gives CDR1 MNHEY, CDR2 SMNVEV (reference sequence). The CDR3 runs to 16 residues. For the CDR3, the DNA is TGTGCCAGCAATTCTCGGGACTCCCCAAATTACAATGAGCAGTTCTTC. Its translation: CASNSRDSPNYNEQFF.

This sequence joins TRBV27 and TRBJ1-6, with D possibly being TRBD1 (5 bases). Looked up from germline, CDR1 is MNHEY and CDR2 is SMNVEV (reference sequence). The V end lost 9 bases, the J end lost 7 bases, and 13 bases lay between the germline ends. The length of the CDR3 is 13 residues. The CDR3 spells CASNSNRNSPLHF. The CDR3 nucleotides are TGTGCCAGTAATAGTAACAGGAATTCACCCCTCCACTTT.

V usage is TRBV6-5 and J usage is TRBJ2-7, with D hard to call. The V gene lost 5 bases and the J gene lost 3 bases, with 11 bases spanning the gap. Germline V gene lookup returns CDR1 MNHEY and CDR2 SVGAGI. The CDR3 contains 13 residues. Here the CDR3 DNA reads TGTGCCAGCAGTCCCGAGTACAGCTACGAGCAGTACTTC. It encodes CASSPEYSYEQYF.

The gene calls are TRBV4-2 and TRBJ2-3; D remains unclear. The CDR3 is 14 residues long. Germline CDR1 reads LGHNA; CDR2 reads YNFKEQ. V was trimmed by 0 bases and J by 9 bases, leaving 13 bases between them. This CDR3 reads CASSQEATQITQYF. The CDR3 DNA follows: TGTGCCAGCAGCCAAGAGGCAACACAGATAACGCAGTATTTT.

This clone was recorded once. The chain recombines TRBV5-1 with TRBJ1-6; tentative D call: TRBD1 (6 bases). Germline V gene data show CDR1 as SGHRS and CDR2 as YFSETQ. CDR3 length: 17 amino acids. The V end was cut by 0 bases, the J end by 5 bases, with 15 bases between. The CDR3 sequence: CASSLVGGAENNSPLHF. As DNA, the CDR3 is TGCGCCAGCAGCTTGGTCGGGGGGGCCGAAAATAATTCACCCCTCCACTTT.

The chain uses TRBV11-2 and TRBJ2-1, with D possibly being TRBD2 (6 bases). The CDR3 length is 15 residues. Between the trimmed V and J ends, which lost 1 base and 8 bases, there was a span of 15 bases. CDR1 and CDR2 from the germline V gene are SGHAT and FQNNGV. CDR3 DNA sequence: TGTGCCAGCAGCTTAGGGGCAAGCGGGCGGGATGAGCAGTTCTTC. Amino acid sequence: CASSLGASGRDEQFF.

The chain employs TRBV7-6 and TRBJ2-1, with 9 bases that match TRBD1. In germline, CDR1 is SGHVS, CDR2 FNYEAQ. Trimming removed 2 bases from V and 1 base from J; junction bases left unmatched: 6. The CDR3 is 17 amino acids. DNA for the CDR3: TGTGCCAGCAGCTTATCCACCGGGACAGGGTCCTACAATGAGCAGTTCTTC. It encodes CASSLSTGTGSYNEQFF.

The chain couples TRBV18 to TRBJ2-1, with a possible D match to TRBD1 (6 bases). This CDR3 spans 14 amino acids. The V and J ends lost 3 bases and 3 bases respectively, with 9 bases between them. The germline V gene has CDR1 KGHSH and CDR2 LQKENI. The CDR3 loop reads CASSPRGSYNEQFF. The CDR3 DNA sequence: TGTGCCAGCTCACCGAGGGGGAGCTACAATGAGCAGTTCTTC.

As for this clone: Additional DNA sequences in this sample encode the identical CDR3. V is TRBV7-2 and J is TRBJ2-7; no clear D gene. The CDR3 loop spans 12 amino acids. The germline V gene has CDR1 SGHTA and CDR2 FQGNSA. The V gene lost 5 bases and the J gene lost 0 bases, with 5 bases spanning the gap. Here the CDR3 reads CASSPSSYEQYF. The CDR3 DNA follows: TGTGCCAGCAGCCCTAGCTCCTACGAGCAGTACTTC.

In DNA, the CDR3 is TGTGCCAGCAGCCACAGGGTTCGTGGTGAGCAGTTCTTC. Protein product: CASSHRVRGEQFF. The V gene is TRBV3-1 (or the pseudogene TRBV3-2), the J gene TRBJ2-1, with D maybe TRBD1 (5 bases). Germline loops: CDR1 LGHDT, CDR2 YNNKEL (reference sequence). This CDR3 has 13 residues. The V gene lost 3 bases and the J gene lost 9 bases, with 12 bases spanning the gap.

This clone was seen only a few times. This sequence joins TRBV2 and TRBJ2-1; 7 bases are shared with TRBD2. Looked up from germline, CDR1 is SNHLY and CDR2 is FYNNEI. V was clipped by 4 bases and J by 2 bases; unmatched bases: 5. The CDR3 is made up of 15 amino acids. The CDR3: CASSVAGEPYNEQFF. For the CDR3, the DNA is TGTGCCAGCAGTGTGGCGGGGGAACCCTACAATGAGCAGTTCTTC.

The rearrangement joins TRBV18 to TRBJ2-3; D unresolved. This CDR3 contains 15 residues. Germline CDR1 and CDR2: KGHSH and LQKENI. V was shortened by 0 bases and J by 4 bases, with 11 bases between the two germline ends. CDR3 protein: CASSPPGTRADTQYF. The CDR3 DNA reads as TGTGCCAGCTCACCACCGGGCACAAGAGCAGATACGCAGTATTTT.

The V gene is TRBV5-1, the J gene TRBJ2-3; 7 bases match TRBD1. Germline V lookup: CDR1 SGHRS, CDR2 YFSETQ. J was trimmed by 0 bases and V by 4 bases; bases with no gene match: 8. This CDR3 is built from 16 residues. Written as DNA, the CDR3 is TGCGCCAGCAGCCCCCGGACAGGAACTAGCACAGATACGCAGTATTTT. Protein sequence: CASSPRTGTSTDTQYF.

DNA of the CDR3: TGTGCCAGCAGTTGGGACAGACGCGACTCCTACGAGCAGTACTTC. It is translated as CASSWDRRDSYEQYF. The chain links TRBV6-5 to TRBJ2-7, with 7 bases lining up with TRBD1. With V trimmed by 4 bases and J by 0 bases, 6 bases remained unmatched. Germline loops: CDR1 MNHEY, CDR2 SVGAGI. CDR3 length equals 15 residues.

The chain couples TRBV10-3 to TRBJ2-2; D not resolved. Deletions cut 6 bases from V and 3 bases from J, with 11 bases between. Germline V gene data show CDR1 as ENHRY and CDR2 as SYGVKD. CDR3 length equals 14 residues. The DNA for the CDR3 is TGTGCCATCAGACCCAGTTTGGACACCGGGGAGCTGTTTTTT. This gives the protein CAIRPSLDTGELFF.

The rearrangement links TRBV5-4 to TRBJ2-3; D perhaps matches TRBD2 (5 bases). The germline V gene has CDR1 SGHNT and CDR2 YYREEE (reference sequence). The V end lost 4 bases, the J end lost 14 bases, and 20 bases lay between the germline ends. This CDR3 contains 13 residues. CDR3 coding DNA: TGTGCCAGCAGCGGGGAACTGAGCGGCCTTCTGTATTTT. Protein product: CASSGELSGLLYF. Full variable domain (missing parts from reference TRBV5-4 and TRBJ2-3): ETGVTQSPTHLIKTRGQQVTLRCSSQSGHNTVSWYQQALGQGPQFIFQYYREEENGRGNFPPRFSGLQFPNYSSELNVNALELDDSALYLCASSGELSGLLYFGPGTRLTVL.

The DNA for the CDR3 is TGTGCCAGCGCCCGAGGGTCTGGAAACACCATATATTTT. It is translated as CASARGSGNTIYF. V and J are TRBV7-9 and TRBJ1-3; D gene ambiguous. V lost 8 bases and J 1 base, leaving 9 bases between the germline ends. This CDR3 has 13 amino acids. Per germline, CDR1 SEHNR and CDR2 FQNEAQ (reference sequence).

This sequence joins TRBV4-2 and TRBJ2-3, with TRBD1 matching 8 bases. Looked up from germline, CDR1 is LGHNA and CDR2 is YNFKEQ. This CDR3 comprises 16 residues. The junction had 5 bases not matched to a gene; V was cut back by 1 base and J by 2 bases. CDR3 residues: CASSQADRVSTDTQYF. The CDR3 region has the DNA TGTGCCAGCAGCCAAGCGGACAGGGTGTCCACAGATACGCAGTATTTT.

Written as DNA, the CDR3 is TGTGCCAGCAGTGAATGGGACAGGGAGGTCACTGAAGCTTTCTTT. Protein: CASSEWDREVTEAFF. V gene TRBV2 combines with J gene TRBJ1-1, with 9 nucleotides matching TRBD1. CDR3 length: 15 amino acids. CDR1 and CDR2 from the germline V gene are SNHLY and FYNNEI. J gave up 4 bases and V 2 bases, and 5 bases lay outside the gene matches.

This chain joins TRBV6-6 and TRBJ2-2; maybe TRBD2 (6 bases). The V end lost 7 bases, the J end lost 3 bases, and 15 bases lay between the germline ends. Germline V gene sequence: CDR1 MNHNY, CDR2 SVGAGI (reference sequence). There are 15 residues in the CDR3. The DNA for the CDR3 is TGTGCCAGCACCGTGGCGGGGCCCCACACCGGGGAGCTGTTTTTT. Translated, it gives CASTVAGPHTGELFF.